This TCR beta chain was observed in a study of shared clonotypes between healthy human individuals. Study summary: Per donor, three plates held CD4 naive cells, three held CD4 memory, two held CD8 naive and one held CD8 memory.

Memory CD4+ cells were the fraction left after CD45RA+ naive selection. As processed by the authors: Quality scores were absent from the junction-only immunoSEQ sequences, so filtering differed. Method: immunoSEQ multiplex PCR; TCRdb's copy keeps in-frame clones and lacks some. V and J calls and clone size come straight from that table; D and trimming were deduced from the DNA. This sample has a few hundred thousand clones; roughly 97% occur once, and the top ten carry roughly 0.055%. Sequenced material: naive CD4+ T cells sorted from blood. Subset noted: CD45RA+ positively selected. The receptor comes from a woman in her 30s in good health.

DNA for the CDR3: TGTGCCAGCAGCCCGGCGGGACTAGCTTCCAATGAGCAGTTCTTC. This gives the protein CASSPAGLASNEQFF. The chain recombines TRBV7-7 with TRBJ2-1; TRBD2 matches at 9 bases. The trim removed 5 bases at V and 6 bases at J, leaving 8 bases unmatched. Germline lookup yields CDR1 SSHAT and CDR2 FNYEAQ (reference sequence). CDR3 length: 15 amino acids. Filled out from reference TRBV7-7 and TRBJ2-1, the complete variable domain reads GAGVSQSPRYKVTKRGQDVTLRCDPISSHATLYWYQQALGQGPEFLTYFNYEAQPDKSGLPSDRFSAERPEGSISTLTIQRTEQRDSAMYRCASSPAGLASNEQFFGPGTRLTVL.